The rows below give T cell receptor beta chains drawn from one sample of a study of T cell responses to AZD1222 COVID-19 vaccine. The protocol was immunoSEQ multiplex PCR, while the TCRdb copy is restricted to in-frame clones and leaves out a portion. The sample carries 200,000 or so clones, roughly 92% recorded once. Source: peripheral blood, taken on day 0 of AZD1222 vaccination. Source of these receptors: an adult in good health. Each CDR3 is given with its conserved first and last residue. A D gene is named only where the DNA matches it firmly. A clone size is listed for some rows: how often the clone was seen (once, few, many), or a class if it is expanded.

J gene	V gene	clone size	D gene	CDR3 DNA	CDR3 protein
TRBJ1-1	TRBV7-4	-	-	TGTGCCAGCAGCTCCGACAGGAATCAAAGGGACACTGAAGCTTTCTTT	CASSSDRNQRDTEAFF
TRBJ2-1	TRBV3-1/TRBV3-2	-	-	TGTGCCAGCAGCCGACTACCCATCGCAGCATCCAGCTCCTACAATGAGCAGTTCTTC	CASSRLPIAASSSYNEQFF
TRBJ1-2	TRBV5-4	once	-	TGTGCCAGCAGCTTGTGGGGGGACTATGGCTACACCTTC	CASSLWGDYGYTF
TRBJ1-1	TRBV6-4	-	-	TGTGCCAGCAATAACGGACACCCTAGCGGTGAAGCTTTCTTT	CASNNGHPSGEAFF
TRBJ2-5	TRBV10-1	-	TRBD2	TGCGCCAGTAAGCCGACTAGCGGGAGAGGATGGGAGACCCAGTACTTC	CASKPTSGRGWETQYF
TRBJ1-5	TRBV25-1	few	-	TGTGCCAGCAGGGACGCGGGGGTTAATCAGCCCCAGCATTTT	CASRDAGVNQPQHF
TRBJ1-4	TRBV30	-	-	TGTGCCTGGAGTGGGTTCGGTCCTAATGAAAAACTGTTTTTT	CAWSGFGPNEKLFF
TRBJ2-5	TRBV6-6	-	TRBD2	TGTGCCAGCACCCGTTACCTAGCGGGGGAAGAGACCCAGTACTTC	CASTRYLAGEETQYF
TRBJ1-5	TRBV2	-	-	TGTGCCAGCAGTGTCGGGACGGAACCCCAGCATTTT	CASSVGTEPQHF
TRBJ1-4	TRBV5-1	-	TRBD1	TGCGCCAGCAGTCTCGGGACAGGGCCTTCAACTAATGAAAAACTGTTTTTT	CASSLGTGPSTNEKLFF
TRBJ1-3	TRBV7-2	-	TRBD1	TGTGCCAGCAGCCCGGACAGGATGTACTCTGGAAACACCATATATTTT	CASSPDRMYSGNTIYF
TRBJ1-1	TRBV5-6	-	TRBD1	TGTGCCAGCAGCTTGTCCGGCAGGGGGGCTTTCTTT	CASSLSGRGAFF
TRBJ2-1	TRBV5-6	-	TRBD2	TGTGCCAGCAGCTTTGCGGGAGGGCCGCATGAGCAGTTCTTC	CASSFAGGPHEQFF
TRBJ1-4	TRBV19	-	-	TGTGCCAGTAACCCGGGTCTCAATGAAAAACTGTTTTTT	CASNPGLNEKLFF
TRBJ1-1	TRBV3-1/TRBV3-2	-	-	TGTGCCAGCAGCGAAGAACACCGGAGTACTGAAGCTTTCTTT	CASSEEHRSTEAFF
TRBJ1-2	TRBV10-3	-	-	TGTGCCATCAGTGAGGGAAGCGGTGGCTACACCTTC	CAISEGSGGYTF
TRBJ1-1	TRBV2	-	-	TGTGCCAGCAGTACCGGACGTAACACTGAAGCTTTCTTT	CASSTGRNTEAFF
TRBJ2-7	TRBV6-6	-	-	TGTGCCAGCAGTTCATTCCCCTACGAGCAGTACTTC	CASSSFPYEQYF
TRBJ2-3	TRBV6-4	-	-	TGTGCCAGCAGTGAGGCAGCAGGCACAGATACGCAGTATTTT	CASSEAAGTDTQYF
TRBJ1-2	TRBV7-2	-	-	TGTGCCAGCGTCCGAGGGCTTCCCGACTATGGCTACACCTTC	CASVRGLPDYGYTF
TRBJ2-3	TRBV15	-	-	TGTGCCACCAGTCTGGGCCTCACAGATACGCAGTATTTT	CATSLGLTDTQYF
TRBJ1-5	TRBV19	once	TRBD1	TGTGCCACCAATCAGGGGGGCAATCAGCCCCAGCATTTT	CATNQGGNQPQHF
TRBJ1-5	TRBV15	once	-	TGTGCCACCAGCAGAGATCAGCCAGGGGATCAGCCCCAGCATTTT	CATSRDQPGDQPQHF
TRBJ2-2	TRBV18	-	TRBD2	TGTGCCAGCTCCTCCCCCCGGGAGGGCTCGAACACCGGGGAGCTGTTTTTT	CASSSPREGSNTGELFF
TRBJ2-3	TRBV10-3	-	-	TGTGCCATCAGTGAATCTGAGGGACATACGCAGTATTTT	CAISESEGHTQYF
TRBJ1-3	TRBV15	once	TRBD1	TGTGCCACCAGCAGAGGCCAGACAGGGTCTGGAAACACCATATATTTT	CATSRGQTGSGNTIYF
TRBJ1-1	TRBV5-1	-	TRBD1	TGCGCCAGCAGCTCCGACAGGGATGGGACTGAAGCTTTCTTT	CASSSDRDGTEAFF
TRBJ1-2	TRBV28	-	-	TGTGCCAGCAGTTTAACGGCCCGGGAGCAAGGCTACACCTTC	CASSLTAREQGYTF
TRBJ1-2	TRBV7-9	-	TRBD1	TGTGCCAGCAGCCTGGGACAGGGTGGCTACACCTTC	CASSLGQGGYTF
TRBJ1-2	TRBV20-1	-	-	TGCAGTGCTAGATCCTCTTATGGCTACACCTTC	CSARSSYGYTF
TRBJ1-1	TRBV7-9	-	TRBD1	TGTGCCAGCAGCTCCGGACAGGGTGGCCTGGGGACACTGGTAGCTTTCTTT	CASSSGQGGLGTLVAFF
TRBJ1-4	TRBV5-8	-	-	TGTGCCAGCAGCTTGGTACGTCCTCCGAGGGGAAAACTGTTTTTT	CASSLVRPPRGKLFF
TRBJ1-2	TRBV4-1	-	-	TGCGCCAGCAGCGAAGACAGTTCGGGCTATGGCTACACCTTC	CASSEDSSGYGYTF
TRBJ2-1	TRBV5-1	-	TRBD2	TGCGCCAGCAGCCCGAGGACTAGCGGAGCCTACAATGAGCAGTTCTTC	CASSPRTSGAYNEQFF
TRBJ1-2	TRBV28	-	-	TGTGCCAGCAGTACAACTCGCCGGGCCCCGAACTATGGCTACACCTTC	CASSTTRRAPNYGYTF
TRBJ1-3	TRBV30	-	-	TGTGCCTGGAGGGGACTTGGAAACACCATATATTTT	CAWRGLGNTIYF
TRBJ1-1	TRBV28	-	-	TGTGCCAGCAGTTCGGGATCGATGCTCGCTTTCTTT	CASSSGSMLAFF
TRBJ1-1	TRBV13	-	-	TGTGCCAGCAGCTTAGTTGGAGAGAACACTGAAGCTTTCTTT	CASSLVGENTEAFF
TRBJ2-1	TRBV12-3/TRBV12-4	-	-	TGTGCCAGCACTGAGCAGGGGTATGAGCAGTTCTTC	CASTEQGYEQFF
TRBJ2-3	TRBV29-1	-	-	TGCAGCGTTGAAGATCGAGGATCGCGCACAGATACGCAGTATTTT	CSVEDRGSRTDTQYF
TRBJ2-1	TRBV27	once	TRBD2	TGTGCCAGCAGTTTAAAACTAGCGGGTCTCAATGAGCAGTTCTTC	CASSLKLAGLNEQFF
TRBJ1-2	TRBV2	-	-	TGTGCCAGCAGTCGGGACGTGTCCGACTATGGCTACACCTTC	CASSRDVSDYGYTF
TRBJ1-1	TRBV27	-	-	TGTGCCAGCAGTTCCACCGGGAACACTGAAGCTTTCTTT	CASSSTGNTEAFF
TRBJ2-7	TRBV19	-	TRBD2	TGTGCCAGTAGTATGGGATTTCGGGGGACTAGCGGGAAGAACGAGCAGTACTTC	CASSMGFRGTSGKNEQYF
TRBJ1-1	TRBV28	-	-	TGTGCCAGCAGTTTTCGGGGGAGCACTGAAGCTTTCTTT	CASSFRGSTEAFF
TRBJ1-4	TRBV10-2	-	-	TGCGCCAGCAGTGAGTCGAACGATAATGAAAAACTGTTTTTT	CASSESNDNEKLFF
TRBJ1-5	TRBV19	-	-	TGTGCCAGTAGTATACGCTCCCGGGGGAGCAATCAGCCCCAGCATTTT	CASSIRSRGSNQPQHF
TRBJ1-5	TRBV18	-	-	TGTGCCAGCTCACCACAGGGTGGGCGCAATCAGCCCCAGCATTTT	CASSPQGGRNQPQHF
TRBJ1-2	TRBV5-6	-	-	TGTGCCAGCAGCTTGGCTAGGTTGGCCAGCTATGGCTACACCTTC	CASSLARLASYGYTF
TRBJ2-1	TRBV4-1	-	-	TGCGCCAGCAGCCCAGGCAATGAGCAGTTCTTC	CASSPGNEQFF